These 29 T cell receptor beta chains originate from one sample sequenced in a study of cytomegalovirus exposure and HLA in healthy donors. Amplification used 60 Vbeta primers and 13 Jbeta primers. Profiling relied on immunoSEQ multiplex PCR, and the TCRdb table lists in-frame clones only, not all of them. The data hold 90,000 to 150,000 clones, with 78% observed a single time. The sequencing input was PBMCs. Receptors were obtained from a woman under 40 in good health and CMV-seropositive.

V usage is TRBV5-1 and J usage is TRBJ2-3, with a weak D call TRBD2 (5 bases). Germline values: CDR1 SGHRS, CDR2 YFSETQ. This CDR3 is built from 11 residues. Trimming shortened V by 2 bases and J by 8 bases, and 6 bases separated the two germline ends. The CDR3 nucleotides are TGCGCCAGCAGCTTTGAGGGTACGCAGTATTTT. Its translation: CASSFEGTQYF.

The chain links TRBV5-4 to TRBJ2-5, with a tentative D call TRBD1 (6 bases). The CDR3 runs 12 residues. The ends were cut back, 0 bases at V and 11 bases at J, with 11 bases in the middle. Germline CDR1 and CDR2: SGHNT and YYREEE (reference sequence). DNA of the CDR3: TGTGCCAGCAGCTTGGCCAAGGGGGAGCAGTACTTC. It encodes CASSLAKGEQYF.

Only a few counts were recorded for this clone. DNA for the CDR3: TGTGCCAGCAGTGGGCTTGCGGATAGCTACGAGCAGTACTTC. It translates to CASSGLADSYEQYF. V gene TRBV2 combines with J gene TRBJ2-7, with unresolved D. The CDR3 is 14 amino acids. Trimming cost V 4 bases and J 3 bases, with 13 bases left between them. Germline lookup yields CDR1 SNHLY and CDR2 FYNNEI.

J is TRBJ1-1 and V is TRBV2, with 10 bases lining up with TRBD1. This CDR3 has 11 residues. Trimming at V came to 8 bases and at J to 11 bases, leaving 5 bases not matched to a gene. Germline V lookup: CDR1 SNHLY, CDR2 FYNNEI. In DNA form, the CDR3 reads TGTGCCAGCGACGGGACAGGGGCGGCTTTCTTT. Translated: CASDGTGAAFF.

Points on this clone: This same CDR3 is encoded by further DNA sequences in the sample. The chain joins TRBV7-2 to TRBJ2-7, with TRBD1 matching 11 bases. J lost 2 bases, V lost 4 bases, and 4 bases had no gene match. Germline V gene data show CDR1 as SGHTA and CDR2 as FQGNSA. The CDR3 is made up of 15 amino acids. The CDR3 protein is CASSSRTGGTYEQYF. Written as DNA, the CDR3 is TGTGCCAGCAGCTCCCGGACAGGGGGCACCTACGAGCAGTACTTC.

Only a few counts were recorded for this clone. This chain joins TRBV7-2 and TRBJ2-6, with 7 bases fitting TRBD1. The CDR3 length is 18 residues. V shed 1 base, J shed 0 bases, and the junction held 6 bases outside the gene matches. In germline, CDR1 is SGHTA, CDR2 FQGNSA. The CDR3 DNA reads TGTGCCAGCAGCTTAGTGGGGACAGCGAACTCTGGGGCCAACGTCCTGACTTTC. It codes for CASSLVGTANSGANVLTF.

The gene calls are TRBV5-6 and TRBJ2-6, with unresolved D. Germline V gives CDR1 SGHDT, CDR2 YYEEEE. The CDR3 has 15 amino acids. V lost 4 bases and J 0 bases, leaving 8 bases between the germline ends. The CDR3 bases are TGTGCCAGCAGCCCCCCCGTCTCTGGGGCCAACGTCCTGACTTTC. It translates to CASSPPVSGANVLTF.

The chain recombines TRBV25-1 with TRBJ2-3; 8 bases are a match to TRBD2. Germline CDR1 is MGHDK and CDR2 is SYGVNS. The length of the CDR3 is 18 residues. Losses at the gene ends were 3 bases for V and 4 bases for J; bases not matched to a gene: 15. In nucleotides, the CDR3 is TGTGCCAGCAGTGACGACCCGGGGGGGTGGGTTCGCGCAGATACGCAGTATTTT. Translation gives CASSDDPGGWVRADTQYF.

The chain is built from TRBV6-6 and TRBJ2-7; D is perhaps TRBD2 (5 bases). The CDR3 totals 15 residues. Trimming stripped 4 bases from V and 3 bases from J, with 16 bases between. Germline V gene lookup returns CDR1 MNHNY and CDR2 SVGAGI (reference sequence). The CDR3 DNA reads TGTGCCAGCAGTTCACCTCGGGGTTCCCTCTACGAGCAGTACTTC. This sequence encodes CASSSPRGSLYEQYF.

The CDR3 DNA reads as TGTGCCAGCAGCGTAGGCTCGGGAGAGACCCAGTACTTC. Translated: CASSVGSGETQYF. This chain joins TRBV9 and TRBJ2-5; D is ambiguous. Germline V gene sequence: CDR1 SGDLS, CDR2 YYNGEE. V was pared by 0 bases and J by 4 bases, with 7 bases between. The CDR3 has 13 amino acids.

CDR3 DNA: TGTGCCAGCAGCTATCCCCATGGACTAGCGTACAATGAGCAGTTCTTC. It is translated as CASSYPHGLAYNEQFF. V and J are TRBV7-9 and TRBJ2-1; 9 bases are shared with TRBD2. This CDR3 is 16 amino acids long. J gave up 4 bases and V 4 bases, and 8 bases lay outside the gene matches. The germline V gene has CDR1 SEHNR and CDR2 FQNEAQ (reference sequence).

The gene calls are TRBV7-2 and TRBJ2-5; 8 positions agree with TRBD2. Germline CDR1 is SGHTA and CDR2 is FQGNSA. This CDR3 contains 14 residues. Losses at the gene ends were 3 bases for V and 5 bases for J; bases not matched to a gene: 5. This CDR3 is CASSFGPGGETQYF. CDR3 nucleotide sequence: TGTGCCAGCAGCTTCGGACCGGGGGGGGAGACCCAGTACTTC.

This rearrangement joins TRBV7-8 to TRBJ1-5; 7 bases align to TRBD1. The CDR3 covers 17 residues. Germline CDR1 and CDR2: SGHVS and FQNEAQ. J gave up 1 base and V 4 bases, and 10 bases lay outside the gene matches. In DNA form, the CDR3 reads TGTGCCAGCAGCTCTCGTCAAACACAGGGGAGCAATCAGCCCCAGCATTTT. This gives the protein CASSSRQTQGSNQPQHF.

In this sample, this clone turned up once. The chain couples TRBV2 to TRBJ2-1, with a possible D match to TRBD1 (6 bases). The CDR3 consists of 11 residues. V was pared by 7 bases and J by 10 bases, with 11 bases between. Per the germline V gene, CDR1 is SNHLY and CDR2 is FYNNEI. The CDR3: CASNAGTEQFF. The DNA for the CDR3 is TGTGCCAGCAACGCCGGGACAGAGCAGTTCTTC.

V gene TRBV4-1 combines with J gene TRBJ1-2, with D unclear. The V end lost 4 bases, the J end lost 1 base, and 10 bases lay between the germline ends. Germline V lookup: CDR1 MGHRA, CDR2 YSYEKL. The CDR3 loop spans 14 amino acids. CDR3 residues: CASSPWSGNYGYTF. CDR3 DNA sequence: TGCGCCAGCAGCCCCTGGAGCGGTAACTATGGCTACACCTTC.

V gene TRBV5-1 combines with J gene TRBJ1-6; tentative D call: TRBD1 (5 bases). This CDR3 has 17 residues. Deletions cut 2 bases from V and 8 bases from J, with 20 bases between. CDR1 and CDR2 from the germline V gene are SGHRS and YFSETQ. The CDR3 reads CASSLRQLGSGDSPLHF. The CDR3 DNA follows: TGCGCCAGCAGCTTACGGCAGCTAGGATCGGGGGATTCACCCCTCCACTTT.

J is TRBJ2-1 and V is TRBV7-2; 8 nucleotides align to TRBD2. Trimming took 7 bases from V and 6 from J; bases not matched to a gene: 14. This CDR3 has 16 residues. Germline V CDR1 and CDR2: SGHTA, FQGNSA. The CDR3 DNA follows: TGTGCCAGCAACGTACCGGGACTAGGGTCCCTCAATGAGCAGTTCTTC. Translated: CASNVPGLGSLNEQFF.

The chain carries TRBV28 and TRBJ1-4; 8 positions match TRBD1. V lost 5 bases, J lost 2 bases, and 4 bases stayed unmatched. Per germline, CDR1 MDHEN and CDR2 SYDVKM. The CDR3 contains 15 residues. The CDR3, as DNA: TGTGCCAGCAGTGATCACAGGGGGACTAATGAAAAACTGTTTTTT. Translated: CASSDHRGTNEKLFF.

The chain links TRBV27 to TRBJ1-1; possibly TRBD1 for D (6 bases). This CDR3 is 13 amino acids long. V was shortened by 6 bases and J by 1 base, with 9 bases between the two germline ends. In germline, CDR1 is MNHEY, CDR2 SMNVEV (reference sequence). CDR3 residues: CASSVDRNTEAFF. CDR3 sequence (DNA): TGTGCCAGCAGCGTGGACAGGAACACTGAAGCTTTCTTT.

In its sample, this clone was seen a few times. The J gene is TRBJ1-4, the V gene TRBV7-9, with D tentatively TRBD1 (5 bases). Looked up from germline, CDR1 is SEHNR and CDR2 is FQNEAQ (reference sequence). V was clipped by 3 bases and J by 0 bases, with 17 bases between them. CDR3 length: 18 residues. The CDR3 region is CASSFDRAWGATNEKLFF. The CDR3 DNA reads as TGTGCCAGCAGCTTCGACAGAGCCTGGGGTGCAACTAATGAAAAACTGTTTTTT.

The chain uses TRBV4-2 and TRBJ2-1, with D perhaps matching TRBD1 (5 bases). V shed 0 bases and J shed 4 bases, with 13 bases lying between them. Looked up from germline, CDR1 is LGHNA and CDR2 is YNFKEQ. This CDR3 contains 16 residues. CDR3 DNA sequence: TGTGCCAGCAGCCAAGATTTCGGGCAGGGATACAATGAGCAGTTCTTC. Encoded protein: CASSQDFGQGYNEQFF.

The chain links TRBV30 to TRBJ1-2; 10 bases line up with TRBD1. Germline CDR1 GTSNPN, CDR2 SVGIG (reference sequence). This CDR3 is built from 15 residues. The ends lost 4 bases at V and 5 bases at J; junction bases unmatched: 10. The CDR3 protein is CAWTQQGQGIYGYTF. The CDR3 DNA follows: TGTGCCTGGACACAGCAGGGACAGGGGATATATGGCTACACCTTC.

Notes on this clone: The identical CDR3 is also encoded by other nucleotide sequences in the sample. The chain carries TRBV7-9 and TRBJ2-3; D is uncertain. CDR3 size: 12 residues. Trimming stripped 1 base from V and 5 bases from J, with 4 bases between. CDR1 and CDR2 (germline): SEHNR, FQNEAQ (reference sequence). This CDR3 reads CASSLDIDTQYF. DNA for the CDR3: TGTGCCAGCAGCTTAGATATAGATACGCAGTATTTT. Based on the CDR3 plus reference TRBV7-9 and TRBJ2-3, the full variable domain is DTGVSQNPRHKITKRGQNVTFRCDPISEHNRLYWYRQTLGQGPEFLTYFQNEAQLEKSRLLSDRFSAERPKGSFSTLEIQRTEQGDSAMYLCASSLDIDTQYFGPGTRLTVL.

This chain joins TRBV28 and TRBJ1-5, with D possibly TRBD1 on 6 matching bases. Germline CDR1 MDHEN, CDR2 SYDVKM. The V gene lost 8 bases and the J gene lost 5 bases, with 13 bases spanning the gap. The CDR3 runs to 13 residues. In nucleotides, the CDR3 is TGTGCCAGCTCCGGGACACTGGATCAGCCCCAGCATTTT. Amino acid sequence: CASSGTLDQPQHF.

CDR3 protein: CASTPGPDRAVARESYNEQFF. The CDR3 DNA reads TGCGCCAGCACCCCTGGCCCGGACAGGGCGGTAGCTCGAGAGTCCTACAATGAGCAGTTCTTC. The rearrangement uses TRBV5-1 and TRBJ2-1; 8 bases agree with TRBD1. Germline V gene data show CDR1 as SGHRS and CDR2 as YFSETQ. Losses at the gene ends were 6 bases for V and 1 base for J; bases not matched to a gene: 24. The length of the CDR3 is 21 residues. Looking up the rest from reference TRBV5-1 and TRBJ2-1 gives the full variable domain: KAGVTQTPRYLIKTRGQQVTLSCSPISGHRSVSWYQQTPGQGLQFLFEYFSETQRNKGNFPGRFSGRQFSNSRSEMNVSTLELGDSALYLCASTPGPDRAVARESYNEQFFGPGTRLTVL.

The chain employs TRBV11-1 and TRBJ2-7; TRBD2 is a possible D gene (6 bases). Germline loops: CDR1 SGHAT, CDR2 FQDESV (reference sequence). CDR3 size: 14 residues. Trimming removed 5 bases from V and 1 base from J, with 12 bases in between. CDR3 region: CASSTGTVSYEQYF. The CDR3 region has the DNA TGTGCCAGCAGCACTGGGACTGTGTCCTACGAGCAGTACTTC. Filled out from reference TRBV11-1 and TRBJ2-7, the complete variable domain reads EAEVAQSPRYKITEKSQAVAFWCDPISGHATLYWYRQILGQGPELLVQFQDESVVDDSQLPKDRFSAERLKGVDSTLKIQPAELGDSAMYLCASSTGTVSYEQYFGPGTRLTVT.

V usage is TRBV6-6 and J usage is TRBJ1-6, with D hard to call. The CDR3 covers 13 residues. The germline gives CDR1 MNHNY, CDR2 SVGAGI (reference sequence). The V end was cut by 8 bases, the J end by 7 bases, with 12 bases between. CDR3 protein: CASGPRRNSPLHF. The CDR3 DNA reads TGTGCCAGCGGCCCCCGGAGAAATTCACCCCTCCACTTT.

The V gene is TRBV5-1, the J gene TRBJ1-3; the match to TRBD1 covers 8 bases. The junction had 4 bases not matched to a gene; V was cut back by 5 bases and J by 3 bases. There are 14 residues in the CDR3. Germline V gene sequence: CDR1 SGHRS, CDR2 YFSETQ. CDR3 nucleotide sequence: TGCGCCAGCAGACCGGACAGGGTTGGAAACACCATATATTTT. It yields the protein CASRPDRVGNTIYF.

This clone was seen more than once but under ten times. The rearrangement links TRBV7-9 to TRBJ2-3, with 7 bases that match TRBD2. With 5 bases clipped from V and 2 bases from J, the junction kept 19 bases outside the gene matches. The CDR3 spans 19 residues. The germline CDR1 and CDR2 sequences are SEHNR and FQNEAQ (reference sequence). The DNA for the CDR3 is TGTGCCAGCAGCCCACCCTTTAATTGGGGCGGGGGAATCACAGATACGCAGTATTTT. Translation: CASSPPFNWGGGITDTQYF.